Below are 14 T cell receptor beta chains sequenced from a single sample in a study of blood T cell repertoires in COVID-19. Sequencing used immunoSEQ multiplex PCR; TCRdb keeps in-frame clones, though not all of them. The profile shows 350,000 to 450,000 clones, around nine tenths of them singletons. Sequenced input: PBMCs or T cells enriched from blood (not recorded which). The receptors here all came from a young woman who had been exposed to COVID-19.

V usage is TRBV12-3 or TRBV12-4 and J usage is TRBJ1-1; perhaps TRBD1 as D (5 bases). This CDR3 region has 12 residues. V was cut by 5 bases and J by 7 bases, with 11 bases left in between. CDR3 coding DNA: TGTGCCAGCAGTCCCACAGGAGTTGAAGCTTTCTTT. This translates into CASSPTGVEAFF.

V is TRBV18 and J is TRBJ2-7; TRBD1 matches 7 bases. The CDR3 is 14 residues long. Germline V CDR1 and CDR2: KGHSH, LQKENI. V trimming: 3 bases; J trimming: 4 bases; junction bases outside the gene matches: 6. CDR3 in amino acids: CASSPYRGEYEQYF. The CDR3 bases are TGTGCCAGCTCACCCTACAGGGGAGAATACGAGCAGTACTTC.

The chain employs TRBV6-4 and TRBJ2-3; the D gene is possibly TRBD1 (6 bases). The V gene's germline CDR1 is MRHNA and CDR2 SNTAGT. The CDR3 consists of 13 residues. V lost 8 bases, J lost 1 base, and 10 bases lay in between. The CDR3 nucleotides read TGTGCCAGCGGGGGCGATGGCACAGATACGCAGTATTTT. Amino acids: CASGGDGTDTQYF.

This rearrangement joins TRBV28 to TRBJ2-3; the match to TRBD2 covers 10 bases. Losses at the gene ends were 2 bases for V and 0 bases for J; bases not matched to a gene: 11. CDR3 length: 19 amino acids. Germline V gene sequence: CDR1 MDHEN, CDR2 SYDVKM. CDR3 coding DNA: TGTGCCAGCAGTTTAGAGCTAGCGGGGGACCGCCCTAGCACAGATACGCAGTATTTT. Its protein product is CASSLELAGDRPSTDTQYF.

CDR3 in DNA: TGCGCCAGCAGTGAGTCGGTCGCCGGGGACAGCCTAAATTCACCCCTCCACTTT. Encoded protein: CASSESVAGDSLNSPLHF. This rearrangement joins TRBV10-1 to TRBJ1-6; TRBD1 matches at 7 bases. V shed 0 bases, J shed 7 bases, and the junction held 12 bases outside the gene matches. Germline V gives CDR1 WNHNN, CDR2 SYGVQD (reference sequence). The CDR3 is made up of 18 amino acids.

In its sample, this clone was seen a few times. The chain is built from TRBV19 and TRBJ2-7; 7 nucleotides match TRBD1. Germline assignment: CDR1 LNHDA and CDR2 SQIVND (reference sequence). V shed 5 bases and J 6 bases; nucleotides not matched to a gene: 10. This CDR3 is built from 14 residues. The CDR3 spells CASSPLLGTAEQYF. The CDR3 region has the DNA TGTGCCAGTAGTCCCCTTCTTGGGACAGCCGAGCAGTACTTC.

The sample holds a few counts of this clone. The chain employs TRBV7-8 and TRBJ2-7; TRBD1 aligns across 7 bases. Trimming removed 0 bases from V and 3 bases from J; junction bases left unmatched: 5. Germline loops: CDR1 SGHVS, CDR2 FQNEAQ. This CDR3 is built from 15 residues. This CDR3 reads CASSLAGGQLYEQYF. The CDR3 nucleotides read TGTGCCAGCAGCTTAGCAGGGGGCCAGCTCTACGAGCAGTACTTC. Supplemented by reference TRBV7-8 and TRBJ2-7, the full variable domain reads GAGVSQSPRYKVAKRGQDVALRCDPISGHVSLFWYQQALGQGPEFLTYFQNEAQLDKSGLPSDRFFAERPEGSVSTLKIQRTQQEDSAVYLCASSLAGGQLYEQYFGPGTRLTVT.

V and J are TRBV10-2 and TRBJ2-3, with TRBD1 as a possible D gene (6 bases). Germline CDR1 WSHSY, CDR2 SAAADI. V shed 8 bases and J shed 1 base, with 10 bases lying between them. The CDR3 extends over 13 amino acids. CDR3 protein: CASGGQRTDTQYF. The CDR3 bases are TGCGCCAGCGGAGGACAGCGCACAGATACGCAGTATTTT.

This sequence joins TRBV7-2 and TRBJ1-1, with no clear D. This CDR3 comprises 14 residues. The germline gives CDR1 SGHTA, CDR2 FQGNSA. Between the trimmed V and J ends, which lost 1 base and 1 base, there was a span of 7 bases. CDR3 residues: CASSLVSGNTEAFF. The CDR3 region has the DNA TGTGCCAGCAGCTTAGTGTCAGGGAACACTGAAGCTTTCTTT.

The V gene is TRBV24-1, the J gene TRBJ1-1, with 10 bases fitting TRBD1. This CDR3 region has 13 residues. V shed 4 bases and J 10 bases; nucleotides not matched to a gene: 5. Per the germline V gene, CDR1 is KGHDR and CDR2 is SFDVKD. The CDR3 sequence: CATSERQGARAFF. The CDR3 coding sequence is TGTGCCACCAGTGAAAGACAGGGGGCTCGAGCTTTCTTT.

As to this clone: Other DNA sequences in the sample encode the same CDR3. The chain carries TRBV28 and TRBJ1-4; a possible D gene is TRBD1 (6 bases). This CDR3 contains 12 residues. CDR1 MDHEN and CDR2 SYDVKM come from the germline V gene. Trimming shortened V by 9 bases and J by 6 bases, and 11 bases separated the two germline ends. CDR3 nucleotides: TGTGCCAGTGGGAGGGGGGATGAAAAACTGTTTTTT. As protein: CASGRGDEKLFF.

The genes are TRBV6-5 and TRBJ2-7, with 10 bases that match TRBD1. This CDR3 has 16 amino acids. Trimming at V came to 2 bases and at J to 2 bases, leaving 6 bases not matched to a gene. Germline V gives CDR1 MNHEY, CDR2 SVGAGI. The CDR3 is CASSYKTGTGAYEQYF. For the CDR3, the DNA is TGTGCCAGCAGTTACAAGACAGGGACAGGGGCCTACGAGCAGTACTTC.

This clone was detected once. The chain links TRBV6-1 to TRBJ1-1; D is possibly TRBD1 (5 bases). Per germline, CDR1 MNHNS and CDR2 SASEGT. Trimming left V 1 base short and J 3 bases short, with 12 bases between. The CDR3 runs to 15 residues. CDR3 DNA sequence: TGTGCCAGCAGTGAAGTTCCAGGGTGGGACACTGAAGCTTTCTTT. This sequence encodes CASSEVPGWDTEAFF.

The chain combines TRBV5-1 with TRBJ2-7, with 7 positions matching TRBD2. Germline CDR1 is SGHRS and CDR2 is YFSETQ. Unmatched junction bases numbered 6, after V lost 0 bases and J lost 0 bases. This CDR3 has 16 residues. In DNA, the CDR3 is TGCGCCAGCAGCTTGGAGGGGCGGGAGAGCTCCTACGAGCAGTACTTC. Its protein is CASSLEGRESSYEQYF.